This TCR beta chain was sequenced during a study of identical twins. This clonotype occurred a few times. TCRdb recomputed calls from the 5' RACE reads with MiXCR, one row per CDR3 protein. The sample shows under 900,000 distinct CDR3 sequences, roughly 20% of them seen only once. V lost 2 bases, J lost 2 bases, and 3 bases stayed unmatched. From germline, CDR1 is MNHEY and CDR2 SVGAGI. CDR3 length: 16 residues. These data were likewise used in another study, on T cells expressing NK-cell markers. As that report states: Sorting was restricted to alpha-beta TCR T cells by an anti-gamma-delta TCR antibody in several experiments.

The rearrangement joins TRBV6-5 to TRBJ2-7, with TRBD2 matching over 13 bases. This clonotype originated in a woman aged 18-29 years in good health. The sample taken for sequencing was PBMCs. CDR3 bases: TGTGCCAGCAGTTACGCGGGGACTAGCGGGACCTACGAGCAGTACTTC. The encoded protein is CASSYAGTSGTYEQYF.